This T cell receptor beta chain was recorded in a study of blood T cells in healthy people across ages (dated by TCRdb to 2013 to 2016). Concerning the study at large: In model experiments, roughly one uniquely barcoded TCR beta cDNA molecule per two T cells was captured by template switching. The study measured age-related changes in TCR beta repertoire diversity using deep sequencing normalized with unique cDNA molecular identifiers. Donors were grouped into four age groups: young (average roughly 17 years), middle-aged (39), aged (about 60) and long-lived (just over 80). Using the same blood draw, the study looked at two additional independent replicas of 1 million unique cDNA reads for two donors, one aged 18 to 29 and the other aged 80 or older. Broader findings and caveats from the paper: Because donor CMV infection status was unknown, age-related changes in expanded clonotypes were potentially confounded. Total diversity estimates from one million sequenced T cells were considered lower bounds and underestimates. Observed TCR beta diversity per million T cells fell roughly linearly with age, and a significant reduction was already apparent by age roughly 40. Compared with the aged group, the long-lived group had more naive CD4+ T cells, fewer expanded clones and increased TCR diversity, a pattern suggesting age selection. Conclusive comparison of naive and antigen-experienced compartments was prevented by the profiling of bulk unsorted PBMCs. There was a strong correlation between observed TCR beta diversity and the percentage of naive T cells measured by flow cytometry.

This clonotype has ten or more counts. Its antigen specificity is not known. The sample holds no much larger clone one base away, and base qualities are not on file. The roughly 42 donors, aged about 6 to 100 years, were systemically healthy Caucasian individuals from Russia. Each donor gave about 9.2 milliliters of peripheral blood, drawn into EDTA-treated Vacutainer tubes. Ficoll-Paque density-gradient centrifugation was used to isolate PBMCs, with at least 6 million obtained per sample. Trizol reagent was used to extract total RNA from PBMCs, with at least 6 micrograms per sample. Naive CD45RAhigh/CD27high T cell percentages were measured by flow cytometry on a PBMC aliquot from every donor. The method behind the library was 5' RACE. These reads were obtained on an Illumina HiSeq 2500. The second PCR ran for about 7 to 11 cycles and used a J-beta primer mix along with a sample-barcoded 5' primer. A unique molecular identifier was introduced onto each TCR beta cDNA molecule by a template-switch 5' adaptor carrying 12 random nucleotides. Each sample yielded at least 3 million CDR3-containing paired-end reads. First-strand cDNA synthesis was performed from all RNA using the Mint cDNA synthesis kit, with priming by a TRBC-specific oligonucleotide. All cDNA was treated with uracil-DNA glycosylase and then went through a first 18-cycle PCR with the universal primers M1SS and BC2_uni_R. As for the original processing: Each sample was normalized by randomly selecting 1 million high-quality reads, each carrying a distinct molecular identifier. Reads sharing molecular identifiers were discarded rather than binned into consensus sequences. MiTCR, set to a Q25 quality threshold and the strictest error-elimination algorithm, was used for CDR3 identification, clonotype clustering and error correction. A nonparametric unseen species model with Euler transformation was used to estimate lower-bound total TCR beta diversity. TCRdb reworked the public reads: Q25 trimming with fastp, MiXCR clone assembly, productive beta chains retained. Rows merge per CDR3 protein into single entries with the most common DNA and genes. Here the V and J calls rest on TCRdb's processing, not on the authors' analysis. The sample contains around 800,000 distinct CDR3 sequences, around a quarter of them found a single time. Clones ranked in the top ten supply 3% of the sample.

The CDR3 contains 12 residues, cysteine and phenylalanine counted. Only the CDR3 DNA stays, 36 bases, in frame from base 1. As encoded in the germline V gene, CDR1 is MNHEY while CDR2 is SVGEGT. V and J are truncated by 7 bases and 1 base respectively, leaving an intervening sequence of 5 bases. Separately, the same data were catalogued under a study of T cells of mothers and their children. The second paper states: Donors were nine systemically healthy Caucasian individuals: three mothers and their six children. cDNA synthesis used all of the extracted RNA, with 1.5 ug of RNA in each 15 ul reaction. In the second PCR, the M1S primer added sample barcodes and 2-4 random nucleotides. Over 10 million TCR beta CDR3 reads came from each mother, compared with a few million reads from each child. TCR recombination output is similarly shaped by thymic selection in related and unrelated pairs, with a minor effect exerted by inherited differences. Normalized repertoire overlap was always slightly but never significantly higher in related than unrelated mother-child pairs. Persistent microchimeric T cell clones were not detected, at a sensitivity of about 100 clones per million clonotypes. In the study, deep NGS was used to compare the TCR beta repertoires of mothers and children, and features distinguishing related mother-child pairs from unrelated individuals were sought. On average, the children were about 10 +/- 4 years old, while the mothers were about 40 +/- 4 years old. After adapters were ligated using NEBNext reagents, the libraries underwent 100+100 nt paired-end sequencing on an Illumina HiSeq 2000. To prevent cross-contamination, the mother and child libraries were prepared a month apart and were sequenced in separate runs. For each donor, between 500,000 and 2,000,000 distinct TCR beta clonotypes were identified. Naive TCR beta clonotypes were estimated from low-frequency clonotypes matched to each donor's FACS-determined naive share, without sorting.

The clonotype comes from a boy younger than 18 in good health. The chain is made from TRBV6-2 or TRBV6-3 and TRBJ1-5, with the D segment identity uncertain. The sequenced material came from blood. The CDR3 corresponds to CASTDSNQPQHF. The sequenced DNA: TGTGCCAGCACAGACAGCAATCAGCCCCAGCATTTT.